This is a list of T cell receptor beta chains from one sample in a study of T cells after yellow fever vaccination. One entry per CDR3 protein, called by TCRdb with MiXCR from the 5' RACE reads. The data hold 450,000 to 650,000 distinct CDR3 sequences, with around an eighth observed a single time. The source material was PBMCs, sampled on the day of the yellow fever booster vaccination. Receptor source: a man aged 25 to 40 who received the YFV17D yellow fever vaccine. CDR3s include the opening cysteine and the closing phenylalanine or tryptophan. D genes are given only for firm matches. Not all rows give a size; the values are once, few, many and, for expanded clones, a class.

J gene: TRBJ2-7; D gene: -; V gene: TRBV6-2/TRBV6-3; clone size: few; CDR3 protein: CASKFGTYEQYF; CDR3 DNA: TGTGCCAGCAAGTTCGGAACCTACGAGCAGTACTTC
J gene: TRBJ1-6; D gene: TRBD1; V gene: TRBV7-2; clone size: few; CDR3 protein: CASSAGGVRSPLHF; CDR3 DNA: TGTGCCAGCAGTGCAGGGGGGGTTAGATCACCCCTCCACTTT
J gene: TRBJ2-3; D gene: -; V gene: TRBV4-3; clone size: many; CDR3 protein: CASSQVSLTDTQYF; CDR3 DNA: TGCGCCAGCAGCCAAGTGAGTTTGACAGATACGCAGTATTTT
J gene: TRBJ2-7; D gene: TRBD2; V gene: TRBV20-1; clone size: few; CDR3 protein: CSASVSGRAGGYEQYF; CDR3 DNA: TGCAGTGCTAGTGTTAGCGGGAGGGCCGGTGGGTACGAGCAGTACTTC
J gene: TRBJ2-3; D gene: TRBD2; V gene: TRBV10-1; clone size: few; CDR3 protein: CASSDQLAGGPLSTDTQYF; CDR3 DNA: TGCGCCAGCAGTGACCAACTAGCGGGAGGGCCTCTTTCGACAGATACGCAGTATTTT
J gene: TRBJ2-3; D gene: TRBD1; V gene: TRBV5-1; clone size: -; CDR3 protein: CASSSISTRTGAAYRASTDTQYF; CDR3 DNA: TGCGCCAGCAGCTCAATATCTACTAGGACAGGGGCGGCTTACCGTGCTAGCACAGATACGCAGTATTTT
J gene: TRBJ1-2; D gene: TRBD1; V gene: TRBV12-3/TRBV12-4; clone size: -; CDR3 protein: CASSDGTGIDGYTF; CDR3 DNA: TGTGCCAGCAGTGACGGGACAGGGATTGATGGCTACACCTTC
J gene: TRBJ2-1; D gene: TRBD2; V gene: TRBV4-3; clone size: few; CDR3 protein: CASSRSLAGAYNEQFF; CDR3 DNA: TGCGCCAGCAGCCGCTCACTAGCGGGAGCGTACAATGAGCAGTTCTTC
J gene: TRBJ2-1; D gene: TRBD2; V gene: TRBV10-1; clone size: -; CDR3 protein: CASSESTSGRYNEQFF; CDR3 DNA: TGCGCCAGCAGTGAGTCTACTAGCGGAAGATACAATGAGCAGTTCTTC
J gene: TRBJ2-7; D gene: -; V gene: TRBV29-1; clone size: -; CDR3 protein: CSVEDIYEQYF; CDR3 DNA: TGCAGCGTTGAAGATATATACGAGCAGTACTTC
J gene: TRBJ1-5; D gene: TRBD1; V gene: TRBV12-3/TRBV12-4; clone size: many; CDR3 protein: CASNLADRMNQPQHF; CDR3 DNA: TGTGCCAGCAACCTGGCGGACAGGATGAATCAGCCCCAGCATTTT
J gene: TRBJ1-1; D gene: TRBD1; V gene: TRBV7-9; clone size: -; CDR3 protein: CASSEDRGRLLNTEAFF; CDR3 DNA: TGTGCCAGCAGCGAGGACAGGGGGCGCCTTTTGAACACTGAAGCTTTCTTT
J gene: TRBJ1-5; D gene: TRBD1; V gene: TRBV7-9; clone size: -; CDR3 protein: CASSLGTGGIRNQPQHF; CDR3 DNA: TGTGCCAGCAGCTTAGGGACAGGGGGAATTCGCAATCAGCCCCAGCATTTT
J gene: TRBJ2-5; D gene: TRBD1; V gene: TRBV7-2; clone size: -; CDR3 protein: CASVLDRQETQYF; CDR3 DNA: TGTGCCAGCGTATTGGACAGGCAAGAGACCCAGTACTTC
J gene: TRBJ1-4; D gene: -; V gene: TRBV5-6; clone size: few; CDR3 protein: CASSREYTNEKLFF; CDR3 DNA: TGTGCCAGCAGCCGGGAGTATACTAATGAAAAACTGTTTTTT
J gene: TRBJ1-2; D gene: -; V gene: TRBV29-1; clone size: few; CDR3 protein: CSVGMITRPGRAWGYTF; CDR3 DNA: TGCAGCGTTGGAATGATCACCCGACCGGGGCGGGCTTGGGGCTACACCTTC
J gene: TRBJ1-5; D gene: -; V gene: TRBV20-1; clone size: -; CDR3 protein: CSAGRRASNQPQHF; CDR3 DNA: TGCAGTGCTGGCCGACGCGCAAGCAATCAGCCCCAGCATTTT
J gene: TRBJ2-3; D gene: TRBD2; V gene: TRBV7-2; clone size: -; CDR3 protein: CASSLAPSGRATDTQYF; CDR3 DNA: TGTGCCAGCAGCTTAGCGCCAAGCGGGAGGGCTACTGATACGCAGTATTTT
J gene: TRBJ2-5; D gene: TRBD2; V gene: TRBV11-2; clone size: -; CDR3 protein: CASSPQEIAGFQETQYF; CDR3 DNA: TGTGCCAGCAGCCCACAGGAGATAGCGGGCTTCCAAGAGACCCAGTACTTC
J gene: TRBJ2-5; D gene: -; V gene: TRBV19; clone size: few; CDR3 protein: CASSSWETQYF; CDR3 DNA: TGTGCCAGTTCATCTTGGGAGACCCAGTACTTC
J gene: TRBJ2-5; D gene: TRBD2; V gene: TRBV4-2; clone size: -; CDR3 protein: CASSQGGELAGFETQYF; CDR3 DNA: TGTGCCAGCAGCCAAGGAGGGGAATTAGCGGGATTCGAGACCCAGTACTTC
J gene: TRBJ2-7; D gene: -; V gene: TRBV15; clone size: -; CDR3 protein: CATSGSNRDGYYEQYF; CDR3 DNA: TGTGCCACCAGCGGATCAAATAGGGACGGATACTACGAGCAGTACTTC
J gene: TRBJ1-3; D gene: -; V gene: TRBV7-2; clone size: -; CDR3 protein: CASSSNHRALSGNTIYF; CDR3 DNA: TGTGCCAGCAGCAGCAACCACCGGGCCCTCTCTGGAAACACCATATATTTT
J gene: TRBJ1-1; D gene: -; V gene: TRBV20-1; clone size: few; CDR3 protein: CSARSRRGNTEAFF; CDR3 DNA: TGCAGTGCTAGATCTCGGAGGGGGAACACTGAAGCTTTCTTT
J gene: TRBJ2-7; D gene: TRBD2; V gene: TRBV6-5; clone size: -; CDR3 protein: CASSYGRGIYEQYF; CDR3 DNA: TGTGCCAGCAGTTACGGGAGGGGAATCTACGAGCAGTACTTC
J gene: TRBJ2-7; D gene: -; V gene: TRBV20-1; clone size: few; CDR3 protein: CSATPLGYEQYF; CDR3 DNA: TGCAGTGCCACGCCCCTCGGCTACGAGCAGTACTTC
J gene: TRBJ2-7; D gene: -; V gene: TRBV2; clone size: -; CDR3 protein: CASSEEGSGSYEQYF; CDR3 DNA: TGTGCCAGCAGTGAAGAGGGTTCTGGGTCCTACGAGCAGTACTTC
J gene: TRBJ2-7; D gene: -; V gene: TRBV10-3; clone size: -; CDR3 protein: CAISGNLGVYEQYF; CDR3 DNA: TGTGCCATCAGTGGGAATTTGGGGGTCTACGAGCAGTACTTC
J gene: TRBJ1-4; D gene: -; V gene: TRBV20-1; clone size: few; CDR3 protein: CSARDARIGDEKLFF; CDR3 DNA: TGCAGTGCTAGAGATGCCCGAATAGGGGATGAAAAACTGTTTTTT
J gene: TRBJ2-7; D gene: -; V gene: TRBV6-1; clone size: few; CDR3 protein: CASSLTYLTTYEQYF; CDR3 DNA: TGTGCCAGCAGTCTCACCTACCTAACAACCTACGAGCAGTACTTC
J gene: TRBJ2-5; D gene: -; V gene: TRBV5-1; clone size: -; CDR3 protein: CASSKTGRWETQYF; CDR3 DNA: TGCGCCAGCAGCAAAACAGGGCGTTGGGAGACCCAGTACTTC
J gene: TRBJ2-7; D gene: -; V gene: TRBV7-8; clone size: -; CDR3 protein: CASSPTTNYEQYF; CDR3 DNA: TGTGCCAGCAGCCCGACTACTAACTACGAGCAGTACTTC
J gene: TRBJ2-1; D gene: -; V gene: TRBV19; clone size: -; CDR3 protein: CASSIGPEGEQFF; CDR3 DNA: TGTGCCAGTAGTATTGGCCCCGAGGGTGAGCAGTTCTTC
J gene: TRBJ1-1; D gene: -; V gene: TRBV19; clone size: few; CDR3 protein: CAVGSARAEAFF; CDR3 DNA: TGTGCCGTAGGGAGCGCTAGGGCTGAAGCTTTCTTT
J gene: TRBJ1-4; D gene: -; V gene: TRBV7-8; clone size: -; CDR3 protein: CASSLVGDEKLFF; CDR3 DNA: TGTGCCAGCAGCTTAGTGGGAGATGAAAAACTGTTTTTT
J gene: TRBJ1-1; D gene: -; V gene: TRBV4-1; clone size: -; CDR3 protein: CASSQDLGGTKGAFF; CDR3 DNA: TGCGCCAGCAGCCAAGATCTAGGAGGTACTAAGGGAGCTTTCTTT
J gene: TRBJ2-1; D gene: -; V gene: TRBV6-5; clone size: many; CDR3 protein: CASSYSREQFF; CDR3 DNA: TGTGCCAGCAGTTACTCGAGGGAGCAGTTCTTC
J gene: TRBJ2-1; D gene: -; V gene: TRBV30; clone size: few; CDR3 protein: CAWRKGFSDYNEQFF; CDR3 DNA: TGTGCCTGGAGGAAGGGGTTTAGCGACTACAATGAGCAGTTCTTC
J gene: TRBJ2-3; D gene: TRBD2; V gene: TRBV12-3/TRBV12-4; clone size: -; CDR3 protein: CASSLSASGRQSTDTQYF; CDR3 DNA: TGTGCCAGCAGTTTATCGGCTAGCGGGAGGCAAAGCACAGATACGCAGTATTTT
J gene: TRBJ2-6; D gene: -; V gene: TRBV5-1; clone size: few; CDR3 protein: CASSNPGRGKMGANVLTF; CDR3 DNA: TGCGCCAGCAGTAATCCGGGAAGGGGCAAGATGGGGGCCAACGTCCTGACTTTC
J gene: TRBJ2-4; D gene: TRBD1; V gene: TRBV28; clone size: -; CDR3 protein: CAINPTGTGGDIQYF; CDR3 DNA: TGTGCCATCAACCCAACCGGGACAGGAGGAGACATTCAGTACTTC
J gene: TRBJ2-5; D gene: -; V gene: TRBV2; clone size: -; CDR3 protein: CASSPTLVRETQYF; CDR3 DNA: TGTGCCAGCAGCCCCACGTTGGTTAGGGAGACCCAGTACTTC
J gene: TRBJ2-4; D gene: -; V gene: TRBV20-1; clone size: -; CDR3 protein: CSAPGGTRLPTNIQYF; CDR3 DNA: TGCAGTGCTCCCGGGGGAACTCGACTCCCAACAAACATTCAGTACTTC
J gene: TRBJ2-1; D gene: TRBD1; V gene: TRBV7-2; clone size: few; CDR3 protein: CASSPGTGPISYNEQFF; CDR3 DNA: TGTGCCAGCAGTCCCGGGACAGGTCCCATTTCCTACAATGAGCAGTTCTTC